Shown below are 19 T cell receptor beta chains from a single sample sequenced in a study of identical twins. Each CDR3 protein gets one entry after TCRdb re-called the 5' RACE reads with MiXCR. The data show 450,000 or so distinct CDR3 sequences, approximately 15% seen once. Separately, the same data were catalogued under a study of yellow fever vaccine responses in identical twins.

Source material: CD4+ T cells sorted from blood. The receptors originated from a woman aged 18 to 35 in good health.

The chain links TRBV12-3 or TRBV12-4 to TRBJ1-1; D possibly corresponds to TRBD1 (5 bases). V was clipped by 3 bases and J by 11 bases, with 13 bases between them. The CDR3 is made up of 12 amino acids. The CDR3 protein is CASSFGGAGAFF. In nucleotides, the CDR3 is TGTGCCAGCAGTTTTGGAGGGGCGGGGGCTTTCTTT.

This clonotype was found a few times. This chain uses TRBV5-1 with TRBJ2-3; a weak D match, TRBD2 (5 bases). V dropped 1 base and J dropped 1 base, with 10 bases sitting between them. Germline CDR1 SGHRS, CDR2 YFSETQ. This CDR3 is built from 15 residues. The CDR3 reads CASSLRGLGTDTQYF. The DNA of the CDR3 is TGCGCCAGCAGCTTGAGAGGACTGGGCACAGATACGCAGTATTTT.

The table lists this clonotype with a few counts. The chain combines TRBV3-1 with TRBJ2-7; 10 nucleotides align to TRBD1. V dropped 1 base and J dropped 0; count of bases not matched to a gene: 6. This CDR3 is built from 17 residues. Germline-derived CDR1 and CDR2 are LGHDT and YNNKEL (reference sequence). Here the CDR3 reads CASSQVERTGGSYEQYF. DNA of the CDR3: TGTGCCAGCAGCCAAGTGGAGAGGACAGGGGGCTCCTACGAGCAGTACTTC.

The chain is built from TRBV12-3 or TRBV12-4 and TRBJ2-3; 12 bases agree with TRBD1. This CDR3 spans 16 amino acids. V was clipped by 3 bases and J by 8 bases; unmatched bases: 9. The CDR3 is CASSFWGQGASVTQYF. CDR3 DNA: TGTGCCAGCAGTTTTTGGGGACAGGGGGCGAGCGTTACGCAGTATTTT.

CDR3 sequence (DNA): TGTGCCAGCAGCTCGGGGGGCGGCAACATTCAGTACTTC. This gives the protein CASSSGGGNIQYF. The genes are TRBV5-6 and TRBJ2-4, with a possible D match to TRBD2 (7 bases). The CDR3 runs 13 residues. V lost 3 bases to trimming and J lost 7 bases, with 11 bases between them. Germline values: CDR1 SGHDT, CDR2 YYEEEE.

V is TRBV6-5 and J is TRBJ2-7; a possible D gene is TRBD1 (6 bases). Looked up from germline, CDR1 is MNHEY and CDR2 is SVGAGI. The CDR3 has 15 residues. V was cut by 0 bases and J by 2 bases, with 11 bases left in between. CDR3 in amino acids: CASSYSFRGPYEQYF. In nucleotides, the CDR3 is TGTGCCAGCAGTTACTCGTTCAGGGGACCCTACGAGCAGTACTTC.

This clonotype was seen a few times. CDR3 sequence (DNA): TGTGCCAGCAGCTTTAGCGGGGGGCGCTCCTACGAGCAGTACTTC. Translation gives CASSFSGGRSYEQYF. The chain joins TRBV28 to TRBJ2-7; TRBD2 aligns across 10 bases. This CDR3 region has 15 residues. Trimming took 6 bases from V and 0 from J; bases not matched to a gene: 5. Looked up from germline, CDR1 is MDHEN and CDR2 is SYDVKM.

This clonotype was seen ten or more times. The chain links TRBV28 to TRBJ2-7, with D possibly TRBD2 on 6 matching bases. V lost 6 bases and J lost 2, with 23 bases in between. The CDR3 spans 17 residues. CDR1 and CDR2 (germline): MDHEN, SYDVKM. The CDR3 nucleotides are TGTGCCAGCAGCTTCTTTCCGGGAGCAATGGGGCCCTACGAGCAGTACTTC. Amino acid sequence: CASSFFPGAMGPYEQYF.

Only a few counts were recorded for this clonotype. J is TRBJ1-1 and V is TRBV29-1, with D maybe TRBD1 (6 bases). V was clipped by 6 bases and J by 1 base, with 18 bases between them. Germline V gives CDR1 SQVTM, CDR2 ANQGSEA. This CDR3 spans 15 amino acids. The CDR3 nucleotides read TGCAGCGTCGAGGGGGGTCGAGGGTCGAACACTGAAGCTTTCTTT. Protein sequence: CSVEGGRGSNTEAFF.

In this sample, this clonotype turned up a few times. This rearrangement joins TRBV24-1 to TRBJ2-5; D uncertain. V lost 4 bases and J lost 4, with 15 bases in between. The CDR3 is made up of 15 amino acids. Germline CDR1 and CDR2: KGHDR and SFDVKD. CDR3 protein: CATSDQQSGVETQYF. The CDR3 nucleotides are TGTGCCACCAGTGACCAACAGAGTGGGGTAGAGACCCAGTACTTC.

The chain is built from TRBV3-1 and TRBJ2-3; 8 nucleotides line up with TRBD1. J was trimmed by 2 bases and V by 2 bases; bases with no gene match: 9. This CDR3 has 17 amino acids. CDR1 is LGHDT, CDR2 YNNKEL, per germline (reference sequence). Here the CDR3 DNA reads TGTGCCAGCAGCCAACCCACAGGGGGGACCTACACAGATACGCAGTATTTT. Translating gives CASSQPTGGTYTDTQYF.

The sample holds a few counts of this clonotype. This sequence joins TRBV7-8 and TRBJ2-1; TRBD2 might be the D (5 bases). Germline V gene lookup returns CDR1 SGHVS and CDR2 FQNEAQ. The CDR3 runs to 12 residues. Trimming stripped 4 bases from V and 16 bases from J, with 17 bases between. In DNA form, the CDR3 reads TGTGCCAGCAGCTCGATAGCGTTCCCGCTTTTCTTC. This codes for CASSSIAFPLFF.

In its sample, this clonotype was seen a few times. The chain combines TRBV2 with TRBJ2-2; TRBD2 matches at 8 bases. Germline CDR1 is SNHLY and CDR2 is FYNNEI. J was trimmed by 6 bases and V by 5 bases; bases with no gene match: 5. The CDR3 is 14 amino acids. The CDR3 DNA reads TGTGCCAGCAGTACGGGGGGGCTGGCCGGGGAGCTGTTTTTT. Translation: CASSTGGLAGELFF.

V and J are TRBV18 and TRBJ2-3; TRBD1 matches at 8 bases. The CDR3 is made up of 15 amino acids. V was pared by 3 bases and J by 1 base, with 3 bases of the junction left unmatched. The V gene's germline CDR1 is KGHSH and CDR2 LQKENI. The CDR3 DNA sequence: TGTGCCAGCTCACCCGAGACAGGGGGCACAGATACGCAGTATTTT. This encodes CASSPETGGTDTQYF.

This clonotype was found a few times. V and J are TRBV15 and TRBJ2-3; possibly TRBD1 for D (6 bases). CDR1 LNHNV and CDR2 YYDKDF come from the germline V gene (reference sequence). This CDR3 spans 15 amino acids. Trimming took off 5 bases at V and 5 bases at J, with 17 bases between the two ends. The CDR3 nucleotides are TGTGCCACCAGCCCCCATTTGGGGGCAGGAGATACGCAGTATTTT. This translates into CATSPHLGAGDTQYF.

In its sample, this clonotype was seen a few times. The J gene is TRBJ1-5, the V gene TRBV6-1; D gene unclear. The CDR3 has 15 residues. V lost 3 bases, J lost 1 base, and 10 bases lay in between. The germline CDR1 and CDR2 sequences are MNHNS and SASEGT. The CDR3 spells CASSETKLSNQPQHF. The CDR3 bases are TGTGCCAGCAGTGAGACCAAACTAAGCAATCAGCCCCAGCATTTT.

This clonotype has more than one count but fewer than ten. The chain links TRBV5-1 to TRBJ2-7; D gene ambiguous. The V gene lost 5 bases and the J gene lost 0 bases, with 15 bases spanning the gap. The CDR3 contains 15 residues. CDR1 is SGHRS and CDR2 is YFSETQ in the germline V gene. Here the CDR3 DNA reads TGCGCCAGCAGTCGAGAAGACGAACCCTCCTACGAGCAGTACTTC. Translation gives CASSREDEPSYEQYF.

This clonotype occurred a few times. The chain links TRBV5-5 to TRBJ2-1, with 8 bases matching TRBD2. V shed 4 bases, J shed 1 base, and the junction held 10 bases outside the gene matches. The length of the CDR3 is 17 residues. Germline V gives CDR1 SGHKS, CDR2 YYEKEE (reference sequence). Here the CDR3 reads CASSPITSGLSYNEQFF. The CDR3 nucleotides read TGTGCCAGCAGCCCTATTACTAGCGGACTATCCTACAATGAGCAGTTCTTC.

This clonotype was counted a few times. The CDR3 nucleotides are TGTGCCAGCAGGACTAGACAGTATTGGGACACTGAAGCTTTCTTT. Its translation: CASRTRQYWDTEAFF. The chain joins TRBV28 to TRBJ1-1; D may be TRBD1 (5 bases). Germline V CDR1 and CDR2: MDHEN, SYDVKM. V gave up 6 bases and J gave up 3 bases, with 17 bases separating them. The CDR3 loop spans 15 amino acids.